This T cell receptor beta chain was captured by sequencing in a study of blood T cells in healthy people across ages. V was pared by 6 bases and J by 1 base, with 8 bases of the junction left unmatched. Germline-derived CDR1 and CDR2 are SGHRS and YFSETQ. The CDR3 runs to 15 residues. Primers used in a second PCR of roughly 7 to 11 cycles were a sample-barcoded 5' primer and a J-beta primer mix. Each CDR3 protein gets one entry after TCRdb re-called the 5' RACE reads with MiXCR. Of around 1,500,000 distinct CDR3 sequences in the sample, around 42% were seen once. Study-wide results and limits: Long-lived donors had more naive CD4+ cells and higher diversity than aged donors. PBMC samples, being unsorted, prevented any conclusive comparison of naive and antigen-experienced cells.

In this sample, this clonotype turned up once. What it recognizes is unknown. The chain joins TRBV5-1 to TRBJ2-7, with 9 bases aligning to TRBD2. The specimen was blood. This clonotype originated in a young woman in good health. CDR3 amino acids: CASTRAGGVSYEQYF. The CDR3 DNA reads TGCGCCAGCACGAGAGCGGGAGGAGTGTCCTACGAGCAGTACTTC. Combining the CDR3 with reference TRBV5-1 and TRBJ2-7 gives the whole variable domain KAGVTQTPRYLIKTRGQQVTLSCSPISGHRSVSWYQQTPGQGLQFLFEYFSETQRNKGNFPGRFSGRQFSNSRSEMNVSTLELGDSALYLCASTRAGGVSYEQYFGPGTRLTVT.